This entry is about one T cell receptor beta chain. Its antigen specificity is not known. The sample holds no much larger clone one base away, and base qualities are not on file. V gives up 6 bases and J gives up 8 bases, and the segment between their germline ends measures 10 bases. From the cysteine up to the phenylalanine, the CDR3 has a length of 11 residues. Just CDR3 DNA is preserved here, 33 bases in frame from base 1. Based on the germline V gene, the CDR1 and CDR2 sequences are KGHSH and LQKENI. TCRbeta CDR3 regions were amplified from genomic DNA by means of the immunoSEQ Assay, a bias-controlled multiplex PCR. Per the original workflow: Within the assay, amplification of reference gene primers was used to estimate how many nucleated cells each sample contained. Sequence reads were collapsed and filtered to measure the absolute abundance of every unique TCRbeta CDR3 rearrangement. For each sample, productive Simpson clonality was calculated as the square root of Simpson's diversity index across productive rearrangements. Entries here come from immuneACCESS through TCRdb and include only in-frame sequences with V and J called. Some clones fail to appear in such tables; in the studies checked, an unresolved V gene covers under half of the shortfall, and the cause of the remainder is unknown. V, J and clone size derive from that table, while D and trimming were established from the DNA sequence. Present in this sample are about 200,000 clones, 80% to 90% of which were seen just once. The ten largest clones represent roughly 4.5% of the sample.

This entry is derived from a study of blood T cell repertoires in COVID-19 (dated by TCRdb to about 2020). Concerning the study at large: Collaborator samples came from the United States, Italy and Spain and covered acute and convalescent phases of COVID-19. The prospective study material was composed of cDNA or gDNA derived from T cells, B-cell-depleted T cells, or PBMCs. Subjects who had been exposed to COVID-19, were actively infected with it, or had recovered from it provided the deeply sampled blood TCRbeta repertoires that made up the dataset. A freely available public database, intended as a resource for researchers studying the immune response to SARS-CoV-2, is where the repertoires were released. Samples were obtained from the ongoing ImmuneRACE study (first 160 participants) and from 1,254 subjects provided by 6 global collaborators. Nearly every sample came with metadata listing a de-identified subject ID, COVID-19 status, age in years and sex. Where available, HLA class I and class II types were taken from metadata supplied by the sample provider and were not determined by assay-based typing. Points the paper makes about the study in general: The quantity of clinical and demographic metadata differed by source and by participant and was supplied without curation.

Collaborating institutions collected whole blood in K2EDTA tubes following their own protocols. For TCRbeta analysis, collaborators shipped samples in one of three forms: frozen whole blood, isolated PBMCs, or DNA extracted from either of those sample types. The chain is made from TRBV18 and TRBJ1-1; the D gene cannot be resolved reliably. The receptor was derived from a man in his fifties with acute or convalescent COVID-19. Sequencing was done on a sample of peripheral blood. The CDR3 in this case is CASSPGGEAFF. Here is the DNA: TGTGCCAGCTCCCCAGGCGGAGAAGCTTTCTTT.